A single sample is the source of the 22 T cell receptor beta chains below, sequenced in a study of T-cell reconstitution after alpha-beta-depleted transplantation in children. Library preparation (for TCRbeta) was performed with unique molecular identifiers. MiXCR, applied by TCRdb to the PCR reads, yields one record per CDR3 protein. The sample has more than 200,000 distinct CDR3 sequences; around 9.2% are singletons. Sample: PBMCs, mostly from graft donor cells, taken 360 days after TCRalphabeta/CD19-depleted stem cell transplant. Receptor source: a male patient under 10 years old who had a stem cell transplant for acute myeloid leukemia, so the T cells may come from the graft donor.

This clonotype was counted only a few times. CDR3 loop: CAISVSRAGLNSNQPQHF. In nucleotides, the CDR3 is TGTGCCATCAGTGTTAGCAGGGCAGGGTTAAATAGCAATCAGCCCCAGCATTTT. V gene TRBV10-3 combines with J gene TRBJ1-5; TRBD1 is a possible D gene (5 bases). Trimming stripped 4 bases from V and 0 bases from J, with 19 bases between. The germline CDR1 and CDR2 sequences are ENHRY and SYGVKD. The CDR3 is 18 amino acids.

Ten or more counts support this clonotype. The J gene is TRBJ2-1, the V gene TRBV7-3; D is undetermined. CDR1 is SGHTA and CDR2 is FQGTGA in the germline V gene. This CDR3 region has 12 residues. V was cut by 1 base and J by 6 bases, with 4 bases left in between. The CDR3 DNA follows: TGTGCCAGCAGCTTAATCAGCAATGAGCAGTTCTTC. The encoded protein is CASSLISNEQFF.

This clonotype was counted between two and nine times. This chain links TRBV30 with TRBJ2-1; no definite D call. This CDR3 region has 13 residues. V was shortened by 2 bases and J by 6 bases, with 11 bases between the two germline ends. The V gene's germline CDR1 is GTSNPN and CDR2 SVGIG (reference sequence). The CDR3 coding sequence is TGTGCCTGGAGTACCCCTGGGTCCAATGAGCAGTTCTTC. This translates into CAWSTPGSNEQFF.

This chain connects TRBV7-3 to TRBJ2-7; weak D call: TRBD2 (6 bases). The CDR3 runs 15 residues. Trimming left V 2 bases short and J 2 bases short, with 13 bases between. CDR1 SGHTA and CDR2 FQGTGA come from the germline V gene. This chain's CDR3 is CASSLGGSFAYEQYF. The CDR3 DNA sequence: TGTGCCAGCAGCTTAGGGGGGTCCTTTGCCTACGAGCAGTACTTC.

This clonotype has a handful of counts. The V call is TRBV30, the J call TRBJ2-7, with no clear D. CDR3 length: 12 amino acids. V shed 0 bases and J shed 6 bases, with 9 bases lying between them. Germline values: CDR1 GTSNPN, CDR2 SVGIG (reference sequence). The CDR3 loop reads CAWSVPQSEQYF. CDR3 nucleotide sequence: TGTGCCTGGAGTGTGCCTCAGTCCGAGCAGTACTTC.

This clonotype occurred a few times. Germline and junction disagree at one end, which may indicate a read error. V usage is TRBV7-7 and J usage is TRBJ2-5; unclear D gene. Germline V gene data show CDR1 as SSHAT and CDR2 as FNYEAQ (reference sequence). CDR3 length equals 13 residues. CDR3 nucleotides: TGTGCTAGCAGCTCCGTGACGTTGGAGACCCAGTACTTC. It encodes CASSSVTLETQYF. Full variable domain (outside the CDR3, taken from reference TRBV7-7 and TRBJ2-5): GAGVSQSPRYKVTKRGQDVTLRCDPISSHATLYWYQQALGQGPEFLTYFNYEAQPDKSGLPSDRFSAERPEGSISTLTIQRTEQRDSAMYRCASSSVTLETQYFGPGTRLLVL.

The V and J genes are TRBV7-2 and TRBJ2-5; 7 bases line up with TRBD1. The CDR3 extends over 17 amino acids. Losses at the gene ends were 0 bases for V and 5 bases for J; bases not matched to a gene: 12. Germline CDR1 and CDR2: SGHTA and FQGNSA. CDR3 region: CASSLAPQTGSLETQYF. The CDR3 DNA reads TGTGCCAGCAGCTTAGCCCCGCAGACAGGGTCCTTGGAGACCCAGTACTTC.

This clonotype was seen many times. The rearrangement links TRBV7-3 to TRBJ2-1; D is unclear. Germline V lookup: CDR1 SGHTA, CDR2 FQGTGA. CDR3 length: 14 residues. Trimming stripped 5 bases from V and 0 bases from J, with 8 bases between. CDR3 region: CASSLGGSYNEQFF. CDR3 coding DNA: TGTGCCAGCAGCCTCGGCGGCTCCTACAATGAGCAGTTCTTC. Looking up the rest from reference TRBV7-3 and TRBJ2-1 gives the full variable domain: GAGVSQTPSNKVTEKGKYVELRCDPISGHTALYWYRQSLGQGPEFLIYFQGTGAADDSGLPNDRFFAVRPEGSVSTLKIQRTERGDSAVYLCASSLGGSYNEQFFGPGTRLTVL.

The genes are TRBV5-1 and TRBJ2-5, with D unresolved. V gave up 5 bases and J gave up 1 base, with 9 bases separating them. The CDR3 has 13 amino acids. Germline-derived CDR1 and CDR2 are SGHRS and YFSETQ. This CDR3 reads CASRPWAQETQYF. The CDR3 coding sequence is TGCGCCAGCAGGCCGTGGGCCCAAGAGACCCAGTACTTC.

The table lists this clonotype with a few counts. The chain employs TRBV7-9 and TRBJ2-7; no clear D. This CDR3 has 14 amino acids. CDR1 SEHNR and CDR2 FQNEAQ come from the germline V gene (reference sequence). V lost 5 bases, J lost 3 bases, and 14 bases lay in between. In DNA form, the CDR3 reads TGTGCCAGCAGCCTCTGCCCCCCCTGCTACGAGCAGTACTTC. Translated, it gives CASSLCPPCYEQYF.

This clonotype has a count of ten or more. The chain is built from TRBV5-1 and TRBJ2-4, with TRBD2 as a possible D gene (5 bases). Germline CDR1 SGHRS, CDR2 YFSETQ. CDR3 size: 16 residues. Trimming cost V 3 bases and J 4 bases, with 17 bases left between them. CDR3 residues: CASSSPLGNGKNIQYF. In DNA, the CDR3 is TGCGCCAGCAGCTCCCCCCTCGGGAACGGTAAAAACATTCAGTACTTC.

This clonotype was found a few times. This chain joins TRBV2 and TRBJ2-7; no reliable D call. Trimming pared 7 bases from V and 7 bases from J, leaving 23 bases between. This CDR3 has 15 residues. Germline V gene data show CDR1 as SNHLY and CDR2 as FYNNEI. CDR3 residues: CASTLREAVAGEQYF. As DNA, the CDR3 is TGTGCCAGCACCCTAAGAGAGGCGGTGGCCGGGGAGCAGTACTTC. The full variable domain, completed using reference TRBV2 and TRBJ2-7, is EPEVTQTPSHQVTQMGQEVILRCVPISNHLYFYWYRQILGQKVEFLVSFYNNEISEKSEIFDDQFSVERPDGSNFTLKIRSTKLEDSAMYFCASTLREAVAGEQYFGPGTRLTVT.

This clonotype appeared a few times. V usage is TRBV29-1 and J usage is TRBJ2-7; no definite D call. The CDR3 length is 14 residues. From germline, CDR1 is SQVTM and CDR2 ANQGSEA. Trimming removed 7 bases at V and 2 bases at J, with 18 bases between. The CDR3 reads CSAYGGALPYEQYF. As DNA, the CDR3 is TGCAGCGCTTATGGTGGTGCCCTCCCCTACGAGCAGTACTTC.

This clonotype was seen a few times. The chain carries TRBV6-5 and TRBJ1-2; no clear D gene. This CDR3 has 13 amino acids. The germline gives CDR1 MNHEY, CDR2 SVGAGI. The V end was cut by 0 bases, the J end by 8 bases, with 10 bases between. CDR3 sequence (DNA): TGTGCCAGCAGTTACTCGAGAGATAGAGGCTACACCTTC. It codes for CASSYSRDRGYTF.

This clonotype was seen more than once but under ten times. J is TRBJ2-7 and V is TRBV6-5; D might be TRBD1 or TRBD2, each matching 6 bases. The germline CDR1 and CDR2 sequences are MNHEY and SVGAGI. Trimming took off 0 bases at V and 0 bases at J, with 15 bases between the two ends. This CDR3 is 17 amino acids long. In DNA, the CDR3 is TGTGCCAGCAGTTACTCGAGGTGGGGGGCCTCCTCCTACGAGCAGTACTTC. Protein: CASSYSRWGASSYEQYF.

This clonotype occurred a few times. The J gene is TRBJ1-1, the V gene TRBV20-1; D remains ambiguous. With 4 bases removed from V and 5 bases from J, the gap between germline ends came to 14 bases. The CDR3 is 13 residues long. Germline V CDR1 and CDR2: DFQATT, SNEGSKA (reference sequence). This CDR3 is CSATPPGKTEAFF. CDR3 nucleotides: TGCAGTGCTACTCCACCGGGAAAAACTGAAGCTTTCTTT.

This clonotype was seen at least ten times. V and J are TRBV29-1 and TRBJ1-3; no clear D gene. Trimming left V 7 bases short and J 0 bases short, with 4 bases between. The germline gives CDR1 SQVTM, CDR2 ANQGSEA. The CDR3 has 11 amino acids. In nucleotides, the CDR3 is TGCAGCGGGAGCTCTGGAAACACCATATATTTT. It translates to CSGSSGNTIYF.

This clonotype was picked up many times. The V call is TRBV12-3 or TRBV12-4, the J call TRBJ1-5; 9 bases are a match to TRBD1. Trimming took 6 bases from V and 13 from J; bases not matched to a gene: 7. The length of the CDR3 is 12 residues. The CDR3 region is CASSLTGTGQHF. The CDR3 DNA sequence: TGTGCCAGCAGCCTGACCGGGACAGGGCAGCATTTT.

Ten or more counts support this clonotype. The rearrangement uses TRBV7-3 and TRBJ2-2; 7 bases align to TRBD1. This CDR3 is 12 amino acids long. The germline V gene encodes CDR1 SGHTA and CDR2 FQGTGA. After removal of 5 bases from V and 6 bases from J, the junction contained 0 bases not matched to a gene. The DNA of the CDR3 is TGTGCCAGCAGCAGGGGGCCCGGGGAGCTGTTTTTT. Translated: CASSRGPGELFF.

To note about this clonotype: A much larger clone differs by one base, so this may be a read error. The rearrangement links TRBV25-1 to TRBJ1-4; D uncertain. CDR3 length equals 14 residues. The V gene lost 8 bases and the J gene lost 4 bases, with 14 bases spanning the gap. The germline V gene encodes CDR1 MGHDK and CDR2 SYGVNS. The CDR3 bases are TGTGCCAGCCCCGACGGACGCCATAATGAAAAACTGTTTTTT. Translating gives CASPDGRHNEKLFF.

This clonotype was counted many times. The chain employs TRBV7-2 and TRBJ2-1; the match to TRBD2 covers 7 bases. The trim removed 2 bases at V and 6 bases at J, leaving 13 bases unmatched. Per germline, CDR1 SGHTA and CDR2 FQGNSA. This CDR3 spans 17 amino acids. DNA for the CDR3: TGTGCCAGCAGCTTACGCCCACTAGCGCGGTCTATCAATGAGCAGTTCTTC. Translation gives CASSLRPLARSINEQFF.

The chain uses TRBV20-1 and TRBJ1-5; D unresolved. Trimming stripped 4 bases from V and 5 bases from J, with 9 bases between. From germline, CDR1 is DFQATT and CDR2 SNEGSKA (reference sequence). The CDR3 runs to 12 residues. CDR3 in amino acids: CSATREDQPQHF. The CDR3 DNA is TGCAGTGCTACACGGGAAGATCAGCCCCAGCATTTT.